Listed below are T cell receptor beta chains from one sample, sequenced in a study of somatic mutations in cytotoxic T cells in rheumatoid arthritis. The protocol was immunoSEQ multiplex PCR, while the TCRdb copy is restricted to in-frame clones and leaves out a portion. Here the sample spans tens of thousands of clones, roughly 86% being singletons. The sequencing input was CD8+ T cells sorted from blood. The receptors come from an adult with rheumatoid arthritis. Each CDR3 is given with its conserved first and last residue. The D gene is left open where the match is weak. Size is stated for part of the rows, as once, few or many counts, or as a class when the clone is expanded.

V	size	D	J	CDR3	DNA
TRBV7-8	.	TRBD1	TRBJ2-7	CASSLAGTGGSYEQYF	TGTGCCAGCAGCCTGGCCGGGACAGGGGGATCCTACGAGCAGTACTTC
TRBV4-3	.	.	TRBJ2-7	CASSQGVGRDEYF	TGCGCCAGCAGCCAAGGTGTGGGGAGAGATGAGTACTTC
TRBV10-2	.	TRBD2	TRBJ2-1	CASTPTSGTYNEQFF	TGCGCCAGCACCCCGACTAGCGGGACCTACAATGAGCAGTTCTTC
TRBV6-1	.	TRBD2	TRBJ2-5	CASRAGGEETQYF	TGTGCCAGCAGGGCGGGAGGGGAAGAGACCCAGTACTTC
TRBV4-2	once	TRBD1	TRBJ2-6	CASSHTQGAGANVLTF	TGTGCCAGCAGCCATACACAGGGGGCTGGGGCCAACGTCCTGACTTTC
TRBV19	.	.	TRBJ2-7	CASSIASLGGDYEQYF	TGTGCCAGTAGTATAGCCAGTCTAGGAGGGGACTACGAGCAGTACTTC
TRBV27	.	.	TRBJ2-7	CASSSLQGLRDEQYF	TGTGCCAGCAGTTCCCTACAGGGCCTACGGGACGAGCAGTACTTC
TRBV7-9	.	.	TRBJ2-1	CASSGDNEQFF	TGTGCCAGCAGCGGGGACAATGAGCAGTTCTTC
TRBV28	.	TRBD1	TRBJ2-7	CASSLYGTGGTEQYF	TGTGCCAGCAGTTTATACGGGACAGGGGGCACCGAGCAGTACTTC
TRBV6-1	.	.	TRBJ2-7	CAAGAAIGGQYF	TGTGCCGCCGGGGCAGCGATAGGGGGGCAGTACTTC
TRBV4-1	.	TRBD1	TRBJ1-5	CASSLRQGTNQPQHF	TGCGCCAGCAGCCTCCGACAGGGCACGAATCAGCCCCAGCATTTT
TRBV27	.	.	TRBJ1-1	CASHQGTEAFF	TGTGCCAGCCACCAGGGGACTGAAGCTTTCTTT
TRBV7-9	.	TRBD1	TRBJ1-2	CASSPGQGWNYGYTF	TGTGCCAGCAGCCCTGGACAGGGGTGGAACTATGGCTACACCTTC
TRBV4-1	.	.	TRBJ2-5	CASSHPTGIQETQYF	TGCGCCAGCAGCCATCCCACAGGAATACAAGAGACCCAGTACTTC
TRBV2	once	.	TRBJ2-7	CASSEAPQGSYEQYF	TGTGCCAGCAGTGAAGCGCCTCAGGGCTCCTACGAGCAGTACTTC
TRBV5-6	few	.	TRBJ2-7	CASSLGDPYEQYF	TGTGCCAGCAGCTTGGGGGATCCCTACGAGCAGTACTTC
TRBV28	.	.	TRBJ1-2	CASSASGTAYGYTF	TGTGCCAGCAGTGCTTCCGGGACTGCCTATGGCTACACCTTC
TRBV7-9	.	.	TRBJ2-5	CASSRGTTQYF	TGTGCCAGCAGCAGGGGGACGACCCAGTACTTC
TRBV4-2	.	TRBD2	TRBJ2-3	CASSQDELAGLWQYF	TGTGCCAGCAGCCAAGATGAGCTAGCGGGGTTGTGGCAGTATTTT
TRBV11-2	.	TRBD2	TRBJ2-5	CASSLTSGGQETQYF	TGTGCCAGCAGCTTAACTAGCGGGGGTCAAGAGACCCAGTACTTC
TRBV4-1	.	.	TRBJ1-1	CASSQEVPPGTEAFF	TGCGCCAGCAGCCAAGAAGTGCCCCCGGGCACTGAAGCTTTCTTT
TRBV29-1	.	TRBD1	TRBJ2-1	CSVEDDRGSYNEQFF	TGCAGCGTTGAAGACGACAGGGGATCGTACAATGAGCAGTTCTTC